What follows are 22 T cell receptor beta chains derived from one specimen sequenced in a study of shared clonotypes between healthy human individuals. The protocol was immunoSEQ multiplex PCR, while the TCRdb copy is restricted to in-frame clones and leaves out a portion. This table has about half a million clones, around 75% appearing once. Sequenced: PBMCs. Receptors were obtained from a woman between 40 and 50 years old in good health. Some clones in this sample may be carry-over from other donors' samples.

This chain links TRBV27 with TRBJ2-1, with a weak D call TRBD1 (6 bases). The CDR3 is 15 residues long. Deletions cut 2 bases from V and 1 base from J, with 9 bases between. Germline CDR1 and CDR2: MNHEY and SMNVEV (reference sequence). The CDR3 region is CASSLAGASYNEQFF. The CDR3 coding sequence is TGTGCCAGCAGTTTAGCAGGGGCGTCCTACAATGAGCAGTTCTTC.

The V and J genes are TRBV27 and TRBJ1-2; 7 positions agree with TRBD1. CDR3 length equals 12 residues. The germline V gene has CDR1 MNHEY and CDR2 SMNVEV (reference sequence). The trim removed 2 bases at V and 8 bases at J, leaving 2 bases unmatched. The CDR3 DNA reads as TGTGCCAGCAGTTTAACAGGGGAAGGCTACACCTTC. It yields the protein CASSLTGEGYTF.

J is TRBJ2-7 and V is TRBV18; 10 bases agree with TRBD2. After removal of 5 bases from V and 5 bases from J, the junction contained 9 bases not matched to a gene. Germline V gene sequence: CDR1 KGHSH, CDR2 LQKENI. This CDR3 comprises 15 residues. The chain's CDR3 is CASSTTAGGPNEQYF. The CDR3 DNA is TGTGCCAGCTCAACTACAGCGGGAGGGCCCAACGAGCAGTACTTC.

This chain joins TRBV6-6 and TRBJ2-1, with D perhaps matching TRBD2 (6 bases). Trimming cost V 6 bases and J 2 bases, with 14 bases left between them. Germline-derived CDR1 and CDR2 are MNHNY and SVGAGI (reference sequence). The CDR3 is 15 amino acids. The CDR3 DNA follows: TGTGCCAGCAGGGCCTCGGGAGTCGCCTACAATGAGCAGTTCTTC. Its protein product is CASRASGVAYNEQFF.

The chain couples TRBV7-3 to TRBJ2-3, with 8 positions matching TRBD2. The CDR3 length is 15 residues. From germline, CDR1 is SGHTA and CDR2 FQGTGA. V lost 1 base and J lost 5; bases outside the gene matches: 5. The CDR3 here is CASSLITAGEDTQYF. In DNA form, the CDR3 reads TGTGCCAGCAGCTTAATCACAGCGGGGGAAGATACGCAGTATTTT.

V usage is TRBV5-8 and J usage is TRBJ2-2, with D unresolved. This CDR3 spans 14 amino acids. CDR1 SGHTS and CDR2 YDEGEE come from the germline V gene. Trimming took off 0 bases at V and 3 bases at J, with 6 bases between the two ends. Here the CDR3 reads CASSLAFYTGELFF. CDR3 bases: TGTGCCAGCAGCTTGGCCTTCTACACCGGGGAGCTGTTTTTT.

This clone was counted only a few times. The chain joins TRBV28 to TRBJ2-5; D is perhaps TRBD2 (6 bases). The CDR3 length is 15 residues. Germline values: CDR1 MDHEN, CDR2 SYDVKM. Trimming took off 7 bases at V and 5 bases at J, with 20 bases between the two ends. CDR3 sequence (DNA): TGTGCCAGCACCCTGGGCGGGGCAGAGGGGGAGACCCAGTACTTC. Translating it yields CASTLGGAEGETQYF.

The V call is TRBV19, the J call TRBJ1-1, with TRBD1 matching 7 bases. This CDR3 has 15 amino acids. Germline trimming cut 4 bases from V and 1 base from J; bases unmatched to any gene: 6. In germline, CDR1 is LNHDA, CDR2 SQIVND (reference sequence). CDR3 residues: CASSKRDRPNTEAFF. The DNA of the CDR3 is TGTGCCAGTAGTAAGCGGGACAGACCGAACACTGAAGCTTTCTTT.

V gene TRBV28 combines with J gene TRBJ2-3; 7 positions match TRBD2. CDR1 and CDR2 (germline): MDHEN, SYDVKM. The CDR3 sequence is 16 residues long. Trimming cost V 0 bases and J 4 bases; bases outside gene matches: 7. The CDR3 DNA sequence: TGTGCCAGCAGTTTATGGAGGCGGGAGACCCCAGATACGCAGTATTTT. This sequence encodes CASSLWRRETPDTQYF.

The V call is TRBV7-8, the J call TRBJ1-3; no definite D call. Trimming took 7 bases from V and 0 from J, leaving 10 bases between them. Germline CDR1 SGHVS, CDR2 FQNEAQ. There are 14 residues in the CDR3. CDR3 coding DNA: TGTGCCAGCACCACGACTCCCTCTGGAAACACCATATATTTT. This translates into CASTTTPSGNTIYF.

This rearrangement joins TRBV5-8 to TRBJ2-2; TRBD1 or TRBD2 may be the D gene (5 bases each). CDR1 is SGHTS and CDR2 is YDEGEE in the germline V gene. The CDR3 contains 14 residues. V lost 4 bases, J lost 4 bases, and 11 bases lay in between. CDR3 coding DNA: TGTGCCAGCAGCGGGGGTCCGGGCACCGGGGAGCTGTTTTTT. As protein: CASSGGPGTGELFF. The full variable domain, its missing parts supplied by reference TRBV5-8 and TRBJ2-2, is EAGVTQSPTHLIKTRGQQATLRCSPISGHTSVYWYQQALGLGLQFLLWYDEGEERNRGNFPPRFSGRQFPNYSSELNVNALELEDSALYLCASSGGPGTGELFFGEGSRLTVL.

The V call is TRBV11-3, the J call TRBJ2-3, with D maybe TRBD2 (6 bases). The ends were cut back, 5 bases at V and 2 bases at J, with 14 bases in the middle. Germline-derived CDR1 and CDR2 are SGHNT and YENEEA. CDR3 length equals 15 residues. The CDR3 is CASSQAGSNTDTQYF. DNA of the CDR3: TGTGCCAGCAGCCAAGCGGGCAGCAACACAGATACGCAGTATTTT.

J is TRBJ2-5 and V is TRBV5-4, with 10 bases identical to TRBD2. Germline values: CDR1 SGHNT, CDR2 YYREEE (reference sequence). The CDR3 covers 16 residues. The ends lost 2 bases at V and 5 bases at J; junction bases unmatched: 9. CDR3 coding DNA: TGTGCCAGCAGCTTTATGGGTAGCGGGAGGATGGAGACCCAGTACTTC. This translates into CASSFMGSGRMETQYF.

J is TRBJ2-1 and V is TRBV7-3; 8 nucleotides align to TRBD2. Germline values: CDR1 SGHTA, CDR2 FQGTGA. The CDR3 runs 14 residues. V shed 2 bases, J shed 7 bases, and the junction held 4 bases outside the gene matches. The CDR3 sequence: CASSLQPSGNEQFF. CDR3 bases: TGTGCCAGCAGCTTACAACCTAGCGGGAATGAGCAGTTCTTC. Looking up the rest from reference TRBV7-3 and TRBJ2-1 gives the full variable domain: GAGVSQTPSNKVTEKGKYVELRCDPISGHTALYWYRQSLGQGPEFLIYFQGTGAADDSGLPNDRFFAVRPEGSVSTLKIQRTERGDSAVYLCASSLQPSGNEQFFGPGTRLTVL.

The CDR3 nucleotides read TGTGCCAGCAGCGTACGGGAGTGGGGCACAGATACGCAGTATTTT. Translated, it gives CASSVREWGTDTQYF. The chain is built from TRBV9 and TRBJ2-3, with a weak D call TRBD2 (6 bases). The CDR3 consists of 15 residues. Trimming left V 1 base short and J 1 base short, with 10 bases between. Germline V gives CDR1 SGDLS, CDR2 YYNGEE.

The V and J genes are TRBV28 and TRBJ1-2; the D is unclear. The CDR3 sequence is 13 residues long. Germline-derived CDR1 and CDR2 are MDHEN and SYDVKM. V shed 5 bases and J shed 7 bases, with 14 bases lying between them. CDR3 nucleotide sequence: TGTGCCAGCAGTCTACCGACACCGGCTGGCTACACCTTC. Translated: CASSLPTPAGYTF.

The gene calls are TRBV19 and TRBJ2-3; D possibly corresponds to TRBD1 (6 bases). The CDR3 covers 16 residues. Germline lookup yields CDR1 LNHDA and CDR2 SQIVND (reference sequence). V lost 3 bases to trimming and J lost 4 bases, with 17 bases between them. This CDR3 reads CASSMDSPPGPDTQYF. Written as DNA, the CDR3 is TGTGCCAGTAGTATGGACAGCCCCCCGGGGCCAGATACGCAGTATTTT.

In its sample, this clone was seen once. The final CDR3 position lacks the conserved phenylalanine or tryptophan, pointing to a likely read error. It is unclear where the CDR3 begins or ends on the DNA, so no DNA is shown, and the CDR3 is as TCRdb lists it. The rearrangement joins TRBV21-1 to TRBJ1-4. TRBV21-1 is a known pseudogene. The length of the CDR3 is 11 amino acids, counting both ends. The CDR3 is CASSSNHGGEV.

The chain links TRBV5-1 to TRBJ2-1, with 13 bases fitting TRBD2. V shed 4 bases, J shed 4 bases, and the junction held 2 bases outside the gene matches. Germline V gives CDR1 SGHRS, CDR2 YFSETQ. The CDR3 is 15 residues long. The CDR3 sequence is CASSGGLAGYNEQFF. The CDR3 DNA follows: TGCGCCAGCAGCGGGGGACTAGCGGGGTACAATGAGCAGTTCTTC.

The chain recombines TRBV19 with TRBJ2-7; possible D gene TRBD2, 6 bases. Trimming removed 4 bases at V and 2 bases at J, with 15 bases between. CDR3 length: 15 amino acids. Germline V gene data show CDR1 as LNHDA and CDR2 as SQIVND (reference sequence). In DNA form, the CDR3 reads TGTGCCAGTAGTACGGATAGCGGCAGTACCTACGAGCAGTACTTC. This sequence encodes CASSTDSGSTYEQYF.

V and J are TRBV6-1 and TRBJ2-7, with D unresolved. The CDR3 runs to 12 residues. Trimming shortened V by 4 bases and J by 6 bases, and 10 bases separated the two germline ends. CDR1 MNHNS and CDR2 SASEGT come from the germline V gene. CDR3 sequence reads: CASSGIFTEQYF. In DNA form, the CDR3 reads TGTGCCAGCAGTGGGATATTCACCGAGCAGTACTTC.

This clone occurred a few times. A much larger clonotype is one base distant, so this may be a read error. Different DNA sequences within this sample yield the same CDR3. This chain links TRBV15 with TRBJ2-5, with a weak D call TRBD2 (6 bases). The CDR3 runs to 16 residues. Germline V gene data show CDR1 as LNHNV and CDR2 as YYDKDF (reference sequence). The CDR3 bases are TGTGCCGCCAGCAGAGGTCGTTATACGGGAGTAGAGACCCAGTACTTC. It is translated as CAASRGRYTGVETQYF.